This paragraph reports one TCR beta chain. Assay used: immunoSEQ multiplex PCR; TCRdb lists only in-frame clones, some missing. The data show over 300,000 clones, 70% to 90% seen once. This record comes from a study of blood T cell repertoires in COVID-19. Study overall: The United States, Italy and Spain supplied acute and convalescent COVID-19 samples.

CDR1 GTSNPN and CDR2 SVGIG come from the germline V gene (reference sequence). V lost 2 bases, J lost 4 bases, and 16 bases lay in between. This CDR3 is 15 amino acids long. The chain joins TRBV30 to TRBJ2-3; possible D gene TRBD2, 6 bases. Material: peripheral blood. This TCR was sampled from a human donor in a cohort sampled during active COVID-19. CDR3 protein: CAWSHPTRSSDTQYF. The CDR3 DNA follows: TGTGCCTGGAGTCACCCGACTAGATCCTCAGATACGCAGTATTTT.